The following is a T cell receptor (beta chain) sequence with its context. The antigen it binds to is not known. The data were obtained in a study of CXCR3-negative and CXCR3-positive naive CD8 T cells (dated by TCRdb to the late 2010s). With respect to the entire study: In total, about 135 million TRB reads were obtained, or roughly 1.5 +/- 0.3 million reads per library. Data from about ten donors, pooled across two independent experiments, went into the diversity and physicochemical repertoire analyses. TRBV-TRBJ cluster analysis included naive subsets from 5 donors and memory cells from 3 donors.

Sequencing instrument: NextSeq 550. The Human TCR Profiling Kit (MiLaboratory) was used to prepare UMI-labeled 5' RACE TRB cDNA libraries. The full amount of extracted RNA was used for cDNA synthesis, and the full amount of resulting cDNA was used for PCR amplification. The libraries were made side by side, with each library going through the same number of PCR cycles. Per the authors' processing: With a requirement of at least two reads per UMI, MIGEC and MiXCR extracted about 52,000 +/- 9,100 unique UMI-labeled TRB cDNA molecules per library. An average of about 40,000 +/- 10,000 functional in-frame TRB CDR3 nucleotide clonotypes without stop codons was found per library. Diversity metrics, including normalized Shannon-Wiener and Chao1, were computed in VDJtools after downsampling to 5000 UMI-labeled TRB molecules per sample. VDJtools computed clonotype-size-weighted physicochemical properties of the central five CDR3 residues: interaction energy, strength, volume and Kidera factor 4. Each CDR3 protein sequence appears as one entry after TCRdb reprocessed the reads, and no DNA is included. Clone size and V and J calls follow TCRdb, not the original study. The sample table on file contains fewer than 90,000 distinct CDR3 sequences. Almost 0.55% of the sample rests with the top ten.

The full study reports these points: Comparably high repertoire diversity was found in both naive subsets, whereas much lower repertoire diversity was found in memory CD8+ T cells. Freshly isolated PBMCs were used for most assays because CXCR3 expression partially decreased after cryopreservation. TRB CDR3s from CXCR3-positive naive cells showed higher hydrophobicity (lower Kidera factor 4), lower energy, and higher strength and volume indices than CXCR3-negative naive cells. Naive CXCR3-negative and CXCR3-positive cells from the same donor showed similar TRBV-TRBJ usage, whereas memory cells showed distinct patterns. Because surface CD5, which has been linked to self-reactivity in mice, was comparable between naive subsets, TCR interaction strength was also inferred from TRB CDR3 physicochemical properties.

Each CD8+ T cell subset was flow-sorted in triplicate, and 300,000 or so cells per subset were placed directly into RLT lysis buffer. To keep memory contaminants out, a stringent definition of naive CD8+ T cells was applied: CD45RO-CCR7+CD27+CD95-. Peripheral blood mononuclear cells were isolated from buffy coats by standard density gradient centrifugation. A FACSAria III was used to flow-sort naive CD8+ T cells into CXCR3-negative and CXCR3-positive populations. Total RNA was extracted from sorted cells with an RNeasy Mini Kit. The CDR3 sequence holds 12 residues, the cysteine and phenylalanine included. A DNA sequence was not provided.

Sequenced material: naive CXCR3+ CD8+ T cells from blood. This specimen's cell subset or site label, per the study, means: CD45RO-CCR7+CD27+CD95- naive CD8+ T cells expressing CXCR3 (TNR3+). The clonotype was recovered from a human donor in good health. Some clones in this sample may be carry-over from other donors' samples. This chain joins TRBV12-3 or TRBV12-4 to TRBJ2-3. The CDR3 corresponds to CASSFRVDTQYF.